This TCR beta chain was observed in a study of T-cell memory formation after mild COVID-19. Per germline, CDR1 MNHEY and CDR2 SMNVEV (reference sequence). The CDR3 contains 17 residues. Trimming took off 4 bases at V and 7 bases at J, with 25 bases between the two ends. Amplification by 5'RACE using constant-segment primers produced TCR alpha and TCR beta cDNA libraries that carried sample barcodes and UMIs. TCRdb re-derived calls from the 5' RACE reads in MiXCR, one entry per CDR3 protein. The sample shows around 120,000 distinct CDR3 sequences, about a sixth of them seen only once. The source material was PBMCs or a T cell subset sorted from them (not recorded which). The V call is TRBV27, the J call TRBJ1-2; a weak D match, TRBD1 (5 bases). The sequence came from an adult woman who had mild COVID-19 (a few samples of this study predate the infection). Cell type and time point are not known. Here the CDR3 reads CASSSIWEGDEMVGYTF. As DNA, the CDR3 is TGTGCCAGCAGTTCCATCTGGGAAGGGGATGAGATGGTTGGCTACACCTTC.